This T cell receptor beta chain originates from a study of T cell repertoires in cytomegalovirus infection. TCRdb reanalysed the reads using MiXCR and keeps one entry per CDR3 protein. The repertoire holds hundreds of thousands of distinct CDR3 sequences, with around 32% as singletons. CDR1 and CDR2 from the germline V gene are SGHVS and FQNEAQ. Between the trimmed V and J ends, which lost 0 bases and 6 bases, there was a span of 8 bases. The CDR3 runs 13 residues. A few counts support this clonotype. Its antigen is unknown. V and J are TRBV7-8 and TRBJ2-5; D is perhaps TRBD2 (7 bases). The sample was cultured PBMCs, taken from culture after CMV antigen stimulation. This TCR came from a human donor in good health (CMV status not recorded). Some clones in this sample may be carry-over from other donors' samples. CDR3 in amino acids: CASSLAGGQTQYF. The CDR3 DNA follows: TGTGCCAGCAGCTTAGCGGGGGGGCAGACCCAGTACTTC.